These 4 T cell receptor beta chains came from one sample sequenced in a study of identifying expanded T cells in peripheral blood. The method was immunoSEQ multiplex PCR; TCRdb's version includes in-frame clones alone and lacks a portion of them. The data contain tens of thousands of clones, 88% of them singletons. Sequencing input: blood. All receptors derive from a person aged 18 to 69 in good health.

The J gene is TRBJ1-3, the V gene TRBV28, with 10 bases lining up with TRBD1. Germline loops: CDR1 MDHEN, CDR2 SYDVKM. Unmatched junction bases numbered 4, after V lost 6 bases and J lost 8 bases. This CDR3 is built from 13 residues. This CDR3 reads CASRGQGLDTIYF. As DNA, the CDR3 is TGTGCCAGCAGGGGACAGGGGTTGGACACCATATATTTT.

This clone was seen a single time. Here the CDR3 DNA reads TGTGCCAGCAGCCCGAGCGGGGGGCCACAGTTCTTC. This sequence encodes CASSPSGGPQFF. This chain connects TRBV27 to TRBJ2-1, with 9 bases lining up with TRBD2. Germline V gives CDR1 MNHEY, CDR2 SMNVEV (reference sequence). This CDR3 spans 12 amino acids. The junction had 7 bases not matched to a gene; V was cut back by 6 bases and J by 13 bases.

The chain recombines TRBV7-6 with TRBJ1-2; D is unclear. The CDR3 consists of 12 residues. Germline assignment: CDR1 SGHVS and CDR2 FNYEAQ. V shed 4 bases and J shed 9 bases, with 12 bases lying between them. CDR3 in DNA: TGTGCCAGCAGCTATGGGTCTTCACGCTACACCTTC. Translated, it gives CASSYGSSRYTF.

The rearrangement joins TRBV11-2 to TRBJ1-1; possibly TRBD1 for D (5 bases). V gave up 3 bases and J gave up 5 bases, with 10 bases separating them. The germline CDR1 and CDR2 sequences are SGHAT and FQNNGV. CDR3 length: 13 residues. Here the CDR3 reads CASSLQGVTEAFF. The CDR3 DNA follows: TGTGCCAGCAGCTTGCAGGGTGTGACTGAAGCTTTCTTT.